One and the same sample provided the 6 T cell receptor beta chains below, sequenced in a study of blood T cell repertoires in COVID-19. The assay was immunoSEQ multiplex PCR, and TCRdb's table has in-frame clones only and misses some. The sample includes some 180,000 clones, around 85% seen only once; the top ten take under 9.5%. Sequenced sample: peripheral blood. The source is a woman aged 60-75 years with acute or convalescent COVID-19.

This rearrangement joins TRBV5-1 to TRBJ2-5; a possible D gene is TRBD1 (6 bases). V lost 0 bases and J 5 bases, leaving 11 bases between the germline ends. CDR3 length equals 14 residues. Germline V gene lookup returns CDR1 SGHRS and CDR2 YFSETQ. CDR3 region: CASSLARGRETQYF. CDR3 bases: TGCGCCAGCAGCTTGGCCAGGGGTAGGGAGACCCAGTACTTC. The variable domain in full, with the rest retrieved from reference TRBV5-1 and TRBJ2-5, is KAGVTQTPRYLIKTRGQQVTLSCSPISGHRSVSWYQQTPGQGLQFLFEYFSETQRNKGNFPGRFSGRQFSNSRSEMNVSTLELGDSALYLCASSLARGRETQYFGPGTRLLVL.

V gene TRBV23-1 combines with J gene TRBJ1-2; 7 nucleotides align to TRBD1. TRBV23-1 is an ORF; its function is uncertain. V lost 3 bases and J lost 2; bases outside the gene matches: 3. The CDR3 sequence is 14 residues long. CDR3 sequence: CASSHGDSNYGYTF. In DNA form, the CDR3 reads TGCGCCAGCAGTCACGGGGACAGCAACTATGGCTACACCTTC.

The rearrangement joins TRBV6-2 or TRBV6-3 to TRBJ2-3; D is undetermined. The V gene lost 5 bases and the J gene lost 2 bases, with 8 bases spanning the gap. The CDR3 consists of 13 residues. Germline V gene data show CDR1 as MNHEY and CDR2 as SVGEGT. CDR3 sequence reads: CASSGQYTDTQYF. The CDR3, as DNA: TGTGCCAGCAGTGGGCAATACACAGATACGCAGTATTTT.

This clone has a handful of counts. J is TRBJ2-1 and V is TRBV24-1; 12 bases fit TRBD1. V lost 7 bases, J lost 8 bases, and 5 bases stayed unmatched. Germline CDR1 and CDR2: KGHDR and SFDVKD. The CDR3 loop spans 14 amino acids. This CDR3 reads CATRGTGGLDEQFF. For the CDR3, the DNA is TGTGCCACCAGAGGGACAGGGGGCCTCGATGAGCAGTTCTTC.

CDR3 coding DNA: TGTGCCAGCAGCGTACGGGGGTCGGGGGAGCAGTACTTC. Encoded protein: CASSVRGSGEQYF. The genes are TRBV9 and TRBJ2-7; tentatively, D is TRBD2 (6 bases). CDR1 and CDR2 from the germline V gene are SGDLS and YYNGEE. V was clipped by 1 base and J by 7 bases, with 12 bases between them. The length of the CDR3 is 13 residues.

The rearrangement joins TRBV19 to TRBJ1-2; a weak D match, TRBD1 (5 bases). CDR3 length: 13 residues. V dropped 5 bases and J dropped 4 bases, with 11 bases sitting between them. Germline V gene sequence: CDR1 LNHDA, CDR2 SQIVND (reference sequence). The CDR3 region has the DNA TGTGCCAGTAGTCGACAGCCCTTCTATGGCTACACCTTC. It encodes CASSRQPFYGYTF.